This TCR beta chain is from a study of blood T cell repertoires in COVID-19. Whole-study context: Researchers got acute and convalescent COVID-19 samples from the United States, Italy and Spain.

Repertoires were generated with immunoSEQ multiplex PCR, while TCRdb's copy carries only in-frame clones and drops some. Here the sample spans some 250,000 clones, 84% being singletons. V trimming: 5 bases; J trimming: 9 bases; junction bases outside the gene matches: 13. Germline CDR1 reads MNHNY; CDR2 reads SVGAGI (reference sequence). The CDR3 runs to 15 residues. The sequence was collected from a middle-aged man with active or convalescent COVID-19. Sequences were obtained from peripheral blood. The chain has TRBV6-6 and TRBJ2-1; 7 bases line up with TRBD1. The CDR3 region is CASSTDDRVSGEQFF. Written as DNA, the CDR3 is TGTGCCAGCAGTACCGACGACAGGGTTTCGGGTGAGCAGTTCTTC.